The clone carrying this TCR beta chain was observed a handful of times. Its antigen is currently unknown. These data belong to a study of human T cells and chemical hapten exposure. The wider study: Upper inner arm skin measuring about 2 cm by about 2 cm received 2% DPC for sensitization.

Study-wide results and caveats: DPC sensitization left the count of TCRs above 1 in 1000 unchanged.

The sample's time point: patch test 1, 2 weeks after DPC sensitization. Treatment meaning: therapeutic diphenylcyclopropenone sensitization with weekly scalp DPC. Via MiXCR, TCRdb re-called the RACE reads, giving one row per CDR3 protein. The repertoire has around 120,000 distinct CDR3 sequences, about an eighth of them found once; the top ten carry 0.8% to 1%. The clonotype comes from a man younger than 35 with alopecia areata. Some clones in this sample may be carry-over from other donors' samples. This material consisted of whole blood, taken in connection with sensitization to the hapten diphenylcyclopropenone (DPC).

This chain's CDR3 is CASSARPSHEQFF. The CDR3 bases are TGTGCCAGCAGCGCCCGACCGTCACATGAGCAGTTCTTC. The V call is TRBV7-9, the J call TRBJ2-1; no reliable D call. The CDR3 is 13 residues long. The V end lost 5 bases, the J end lost 8 bases, and 13 bases lay between the germline ends. Germline V gene data show CDR1 as SEHNR and CDR2 as FQNEAQ (reference sequence).